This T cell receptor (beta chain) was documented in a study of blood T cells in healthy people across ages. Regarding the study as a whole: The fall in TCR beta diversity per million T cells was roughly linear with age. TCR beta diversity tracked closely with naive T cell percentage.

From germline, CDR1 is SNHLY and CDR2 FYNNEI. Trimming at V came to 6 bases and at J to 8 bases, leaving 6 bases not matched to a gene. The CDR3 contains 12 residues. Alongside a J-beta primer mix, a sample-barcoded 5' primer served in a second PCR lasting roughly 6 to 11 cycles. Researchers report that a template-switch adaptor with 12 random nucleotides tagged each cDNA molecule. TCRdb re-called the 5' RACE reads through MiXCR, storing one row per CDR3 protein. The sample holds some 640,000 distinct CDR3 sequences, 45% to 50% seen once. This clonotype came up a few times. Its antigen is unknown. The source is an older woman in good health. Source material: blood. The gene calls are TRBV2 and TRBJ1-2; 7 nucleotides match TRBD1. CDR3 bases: TGTGCCAGCAGAGGGAGGGGGCTAGGCTACACCTTC. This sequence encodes CASRGRGLGYTF. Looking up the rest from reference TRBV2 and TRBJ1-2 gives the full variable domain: EPEVTQTPSHQVTQMGQEVILRCVPISNHLYFYWYRQILGQKVEFLVSFYNNEISEKSEIFDDQFSVERPDGSNFTLKIRSTKLEDSAMYFCASRGRGLGYTFGSGTRLTVV.